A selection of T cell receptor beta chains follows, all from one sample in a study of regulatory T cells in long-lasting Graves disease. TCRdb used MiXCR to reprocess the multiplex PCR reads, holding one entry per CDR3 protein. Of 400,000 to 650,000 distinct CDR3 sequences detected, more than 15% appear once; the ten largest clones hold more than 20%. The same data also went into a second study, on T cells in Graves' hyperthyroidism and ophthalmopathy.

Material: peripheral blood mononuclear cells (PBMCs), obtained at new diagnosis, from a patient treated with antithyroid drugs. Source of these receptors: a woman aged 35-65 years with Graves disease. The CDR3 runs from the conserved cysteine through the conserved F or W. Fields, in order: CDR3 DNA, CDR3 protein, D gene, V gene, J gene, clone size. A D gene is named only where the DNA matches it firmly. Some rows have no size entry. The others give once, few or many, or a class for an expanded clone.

TGTGCCAGCAGACCAGCATACCAAGAGACCCAGTACTTC	CASRPAYQETQYF	-	TRBV6-2/TRBV6-3	TRBJ2-5	many
TGTGCCATCAGCGGTACCGGGACAGCGAACACCGGGGAGCTGTTTTTT	CAISGTGTANTGELFF	TRBD1	TRBV10-3	TRBJ2-2	few
TGCGCCAGCAGCCAAGATCAAACGGACAGGGGCCATCGGTGGGCTTTCTTT	CASSQDQTDRGHRWAFF	TRBD1	TRBV4-1	TRBJ1-1	-
TGTGCCAGCAGGTCTAGCGGGGGGGGGGAAGAGCAGTTCTTC	CASRSSGGGEEQFF	TRBD2	TRBV2	TRBJ2-1	-
TGTGCCAGCGACAGCAATAGCAATCAGCCCCAGCATTTT	CASDSNSNQPQHF	-	TRBV18	TRBJ1-5	few
TGTGCCAGCAGCTTGTCCGAGCCTCCCTATGGCTACACCTTC	CASSLSEPPYGYTF	-	TRBV5-5	TRBJ1-2	few
TGTGCCAGCAGTCCCGACAGGGGGCTTGGAAAACTGTTTTTT	CASSPDRGLGKLFF	TRBD1	TRBV12-3/TRBV12-4	TRBJ1-4	many
TGTGCCAGCAGTCCGACAGATTCCTACAATGAGCAGTTCTTC	CASSPTDSYNEQFF	-	TRBV12-3/TRBV12-4	TRBJ2-1	many
TGTGCCAGCAGCTTAAGACCTCCTGGGGAGACCCAGTACTTC	CASSLRPPGETQYF	-	TRBV11-2	TRBJ2-5	few
TGTGCCAGCGCGCCGGGCAGGCAGTATGGCTACACCTTC	CASAPGRQYGYTF	-	TRBV27	TRBJ1-2	many
TGTGCCACCAGTGATCCCGGGGGAGCCGGGAATGAGCAGTTCTTC	CATSDPGGAGNEQFF	-	TRBV24-1	TRBJ2-1	few
TGCAGTGCTAGAGACCCCGGGCCACGGGGCGGGTATGGCTACACCTTC	CSARDPGPRGGYGYTF	-	TRBV20-1	TRBJ1-2	-
TGTGCCAGCAGTTTATCGGCAAGCGGGGGCCCTTACAATGAGCAGTTCTTC	CASSLSASGGPYNEQFF	TRBD2	TRBV27	TRBJ2-1	many
TGTGCCAGCAGCAACAGGGGATTTAGGGCCTACGAGCAGTACTTC	CASSNRGFRAYEQYF	TRBD1	TRBV13	TRBJ2-7	many
TGTGCCAGCTCATCTTCTCTAGCGGGGGTGGACAATGAGCAGTTCTTC	CASSSSLAGVDNEQFF	TRBD2	TRBV18	TRBJ2-1	few
TGTGCCACCAGTGACCCCGGGACTAGCGAGAATGAGCAGTTCTTC	CATSDPGTSENEQFF	TRBD2	TRBV24-1	TRBJ2-1	many
TGTGCCAGCAGTGAAGCGGGAACAGAGAACACTGAAGCTTTCTTT	CASSEAGTENTEAFF	-	TRBV6-1	TRBJ1-1	few
TGTGCCAGCAGTTATTCGCGACAGCGTTATGGCTACACCTTC	CASSYSRQRYGYTF	-	TRBV6-2/TRBV6-3	TRBJ1-2	few
TGTGCCAGCAGCTTAGCGGGGGACGCCTCCTACGAGCAGTACTTC	CASSLAGDASYEQYF	-	TRBV7-9	TRBJ2-7	many
TGTGCCACCAGCAGAGGGGCGACAGAGCGCTCTGGAAACACCATATATTTT	CATSRGATERSGNTIYF	-	TRBV15	TRBJ1-3	-
TGTGCCGGATCGAGAACTGAAGCTTTCTTT	CAGSRTEAFF	-	TRBV12-3/TRBV12-4	TRBJ1-1	many
TGTGCCATTCGAAATTTCTACGAGCAGTACTTC	CAIRNFYEQYF	-	TRBV10-3	TRBJ2-7	few
TGCGCCAGCAGAGGGGACCCCGAGCAGTTCTTC	CASRGDPEQFF	-	TRBV5-1	TRBJ2-1	few
TGTGCCAGCAGCTTCCCGACAGGGGACGAGCAGTACTTC	CASSFPTGDEQYF	TRBD1	TRBV7-9	TRBJ2-7	-
TGTGCCAGCAGTACCCCTGGCGAGCAGTACTTC	CASSTPGEQYF	-	TRBV6-1	TRBJ2-7	many
TGTGCCAGCTCGTATCAACAGGGTAGCGAGCAGTACTTC	CASSYQQGSEQYF	-	TRBV18	TRBJ2-7	-
TGTGCCAGCACCCGGGACGGCCCCAATCAGCCCCAGCATTTT	CASTRDGPNQPQHF	-	TRBV28	TRBJ1-5	-
TGTGCCAGCAGCCACTCAGGACAGGGTCCCTACGAGCAGTACTTC	CASSHSGQGPYEQYF	TRBD1	TRBV28	TRBJ2-7	many
TGTGCCAGCAGTCGACCCCCCGGACAGCTCTACAATGAGCAGTTCTTC	CASSRPPGQLYNEQFF	-	TRBV12-3/TRBV12-4	TRBJ2-1	many
TGTGCCAGCAGCACCCGGGGTAGCGGGGTTTTCGAGCAGTACTTC	CASSTRGSGVFEQYF	TRBD2	TRBV7-2	TRBJ2-7	many
TGTGCCAGCAGCTTGCCGCGGGCAGGGGCGAACACCGGGGAGCTGTTTTTT	CASSLPRAGANTGELFF	-	TRBV7-9	TRBJ2-2	-
TGTGCCAGCAGTTGGGCAGAGCAAGAGACCCAGTACTTC	CASSWAEQETQYF	-	TRBV12-3/TRBV12-4	TRBJ2-5	many
TGTGCCAGCAGTTTTAATCGAGACTCAGATACGCAGTATTTT	CASSFNRDSDTQYF	-	TRBV12-3/TRBV12-4	TRBJ2-3	-
TGTGCCAGCAGTGAAATGGAGGACACTGAAGCTTTCTTT	CASSEMEDTEAFF	-	TRBV2	TRBJ1-1	many
TGTGCCAGCAGCCAAGTGGAGGGGGTATACAATGAGCAGTTCTTC	CASSQVEGVYNEQFF	-	TRBV3-1	TRBJ2-1	many
TGTGCCACCAGCGGGAGGGTGACAGATACGCAGTATTTT	CATSGRVTDTQYF	TRBD2	TRBV15	TRBJ2-3	few
TGCAGCGTTGGTGTTGTGGAAAAACTGTTTTTT	CSVGVVEKLFF	-	TRBV29-1	TRBJ1-4	-
TGTGCCAGCGGGGTAGGGCCCAGCAATCAGCCCCAGCATTTT	CASGVGPSNQPQHF	-	TRBV5-6	TRBJ1-5	many
TGCAGCGCCCAAACACTCACGGGGCCCAGGCAGACTGAAGCTTTCTTT	CSAQTLTGPRQTEAFF	-	TRBV29-1	TRBJ1-1	many